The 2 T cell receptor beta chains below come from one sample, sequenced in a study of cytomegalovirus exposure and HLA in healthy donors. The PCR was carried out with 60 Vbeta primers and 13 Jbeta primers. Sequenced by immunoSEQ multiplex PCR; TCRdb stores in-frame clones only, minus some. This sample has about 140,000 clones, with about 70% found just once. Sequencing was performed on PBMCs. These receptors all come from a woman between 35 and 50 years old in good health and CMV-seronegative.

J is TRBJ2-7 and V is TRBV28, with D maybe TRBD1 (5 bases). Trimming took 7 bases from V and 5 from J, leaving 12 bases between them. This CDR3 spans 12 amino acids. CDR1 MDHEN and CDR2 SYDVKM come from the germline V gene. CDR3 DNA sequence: TGTGCCAGCACCACGCAGGGTAACGAGCAGTACTTC. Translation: CASTTQGNEQYF.

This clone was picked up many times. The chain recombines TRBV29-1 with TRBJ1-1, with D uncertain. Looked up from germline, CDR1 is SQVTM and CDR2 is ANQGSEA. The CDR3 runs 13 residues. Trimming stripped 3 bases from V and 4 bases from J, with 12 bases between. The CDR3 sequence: CSVEMSVGTEAFF. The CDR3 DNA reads TGCAGCGTTGAGATGTCGGTCGGCACTGAAGCTTTCTTT. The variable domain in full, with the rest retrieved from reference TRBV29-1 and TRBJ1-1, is SAVISQKPSRDICQRGTSLTIQCQVDSQVTMMFWYRQQPGQSLTLIATANQGSEATYESGFVIDKFPISRPNLTFSTLTVSNMSPEDSSIYLCSVEMSVGTEAFFGQGTRLTVV.